The source of this T cell receptor (beta chain) is a study of T-cell reconstitution after alpha-beta-depleted transplantation in children. This CDR3 spans 12 amino acids. Trimming removed 3 bases from V and 2 bases from J, with 3 bases in between. Germline-derived CDR1 and CDR2 are SGHTA and FQGNSA. This clonotype was counted ten times or more. Preparation of the TCRbeta library used unique molecular identifiers. MiXCR, run by TCRdb on the PCR reads, gives a single entry per CDR3 protein. This table has approximately 390,000 distinct CDR3 sequences, around 9.9% appearing once. The chain uses TRBV7-2 and TRBJ2-3; D remains unclear. This clonotype was obtained from a human donor who donated a stem cell graft to a child with acute myeloid leukemia. Sequences were derived from PBMCs from the stem cell graft donor, sampled from the stem cell graft. The CDR3 here is CASSFYTDTQYF. CDR3 bases: TGTGCCAGCAGCTTCTACACAGATACGCAGTATTTT.